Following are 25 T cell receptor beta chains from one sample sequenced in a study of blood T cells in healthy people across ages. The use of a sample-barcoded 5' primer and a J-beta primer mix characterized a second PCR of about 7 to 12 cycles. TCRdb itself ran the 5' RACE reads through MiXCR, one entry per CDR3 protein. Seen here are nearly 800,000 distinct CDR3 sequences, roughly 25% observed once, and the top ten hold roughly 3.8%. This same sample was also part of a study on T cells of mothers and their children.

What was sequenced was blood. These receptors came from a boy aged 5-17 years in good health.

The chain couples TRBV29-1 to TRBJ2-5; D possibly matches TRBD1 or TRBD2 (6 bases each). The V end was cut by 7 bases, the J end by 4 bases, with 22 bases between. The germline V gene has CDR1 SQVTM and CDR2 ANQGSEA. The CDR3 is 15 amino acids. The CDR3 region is CSAPRRQGRLETQYF. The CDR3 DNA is TGCAGCGCTCCTCGGCGGCAGGGGAGGTTAGAGACCCAGTACTTC.

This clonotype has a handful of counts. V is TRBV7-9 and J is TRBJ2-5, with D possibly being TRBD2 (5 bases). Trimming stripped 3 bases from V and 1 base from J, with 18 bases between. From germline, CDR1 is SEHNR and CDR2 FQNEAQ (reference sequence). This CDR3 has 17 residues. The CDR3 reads CASSFLSGEYFQETQYF. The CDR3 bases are TGTGCCAGCAGCTTTCTGAGTGGGGAGTATTTCCAAGAGACCCAGTACTTC.

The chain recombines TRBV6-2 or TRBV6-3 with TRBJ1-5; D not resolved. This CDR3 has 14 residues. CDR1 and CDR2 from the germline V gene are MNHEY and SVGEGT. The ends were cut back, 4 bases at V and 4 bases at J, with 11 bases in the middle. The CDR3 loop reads CASSSLQRNQPQHF. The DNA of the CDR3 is TGTGCCAGCAGTTCCCTCCAGAGAAATCAGCCCCAGCATTTT.

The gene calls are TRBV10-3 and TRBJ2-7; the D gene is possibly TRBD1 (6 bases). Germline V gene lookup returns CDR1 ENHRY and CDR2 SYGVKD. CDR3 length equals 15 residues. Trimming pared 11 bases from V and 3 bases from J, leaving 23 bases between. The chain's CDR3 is CAVSTGPGVFYEQYF. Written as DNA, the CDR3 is TGTGCCGTTTCTACCGGGCCAGGGGTTTTCTACGAGCAGTACTTC.

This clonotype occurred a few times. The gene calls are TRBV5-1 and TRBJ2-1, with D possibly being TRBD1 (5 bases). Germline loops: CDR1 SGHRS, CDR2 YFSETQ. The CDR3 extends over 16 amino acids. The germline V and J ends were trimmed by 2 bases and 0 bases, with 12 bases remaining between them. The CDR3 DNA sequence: TGCGCCAGCAGCTTCCAAACAGGAAGCTCCTACAATGAGCAGTTCTTC. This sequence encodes CASSFQTGSSYNEQFF.

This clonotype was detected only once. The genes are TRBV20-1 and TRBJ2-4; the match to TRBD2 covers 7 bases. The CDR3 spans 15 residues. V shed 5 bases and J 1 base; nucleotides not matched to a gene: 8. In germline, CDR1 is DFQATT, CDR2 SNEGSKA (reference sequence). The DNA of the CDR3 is TGCAGTGCTGGGGTCTGGCGGGGGGCCAAAAACATTCAGTACTTC. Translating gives CSAGVWRGAKNIQYF.

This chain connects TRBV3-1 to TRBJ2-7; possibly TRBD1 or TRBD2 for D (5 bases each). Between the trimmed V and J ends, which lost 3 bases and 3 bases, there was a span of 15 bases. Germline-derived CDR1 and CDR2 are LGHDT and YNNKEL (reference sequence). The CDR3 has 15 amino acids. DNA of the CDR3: TGTGCCAGCAGCCATCTTACGGGACCCAACTACGAGCAGTACTTC. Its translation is CASSHLTGPNYEQYF.

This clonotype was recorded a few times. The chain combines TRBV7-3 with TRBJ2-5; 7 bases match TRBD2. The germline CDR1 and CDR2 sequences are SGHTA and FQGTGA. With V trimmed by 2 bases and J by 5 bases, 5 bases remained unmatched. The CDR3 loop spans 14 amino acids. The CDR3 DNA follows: TGTGCCAGCAGCTTAGTTGGGCGGGGGGAGACCCAGTACTTC. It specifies CASSLVGRGETQYF. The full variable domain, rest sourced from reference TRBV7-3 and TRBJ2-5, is GAGVSQTPSNKVTEKGKYVELRCDPISGHTALYWYRQSLGQGPEFLIYFQGTGAADDSGLPNDRFFAVRPEGSVSTLKIQRTERGDSAVYLCASSLVGRGETQYFGPGTRLLVL.

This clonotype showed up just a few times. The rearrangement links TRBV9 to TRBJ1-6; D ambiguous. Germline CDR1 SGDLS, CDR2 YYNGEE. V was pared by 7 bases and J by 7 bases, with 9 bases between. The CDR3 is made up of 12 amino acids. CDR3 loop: CASGSPNSPLHF. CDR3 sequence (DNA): TGTGCCAGCGGGTCCCCGAATTCACCCCTCCACTTT.

The CDR3 DNA follows: TGCAGCGTTGAGCTGGCGGGAGCGAACACCGGGGAGCTGTTTTTT. This codes for CSVELAGANTGELFF. The rearrangement joins TRBV29-1 to TRBJ2-2; 7 nucleotides align to TRBD2. Losses at the gene ends were 3 bases for V and 0 bases for J; bases not matched to a gene: 4. Looked up from germline, CDR1 is SQVTM and CDR2 is ANQGSEA. CDR3 size: 15 residues.

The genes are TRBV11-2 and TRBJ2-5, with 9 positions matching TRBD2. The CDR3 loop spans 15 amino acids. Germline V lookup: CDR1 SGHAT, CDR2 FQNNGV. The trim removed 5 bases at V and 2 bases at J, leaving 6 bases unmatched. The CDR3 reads CASSPGTSNQETQYF. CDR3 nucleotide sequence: TGTGCCAGCAGCCCAGGGACTAGCAATCAAGAGACCCAGTACTTC.

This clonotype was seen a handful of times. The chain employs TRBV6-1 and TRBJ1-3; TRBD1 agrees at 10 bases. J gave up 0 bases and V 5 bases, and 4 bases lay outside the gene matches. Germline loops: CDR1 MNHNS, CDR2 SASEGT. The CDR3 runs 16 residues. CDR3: CASSRGTGVSGNTIYF. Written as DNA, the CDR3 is TGTGCCAGCAGTAGAGGGACAGGGGTCTCTGGAAACACCATATATTTT.

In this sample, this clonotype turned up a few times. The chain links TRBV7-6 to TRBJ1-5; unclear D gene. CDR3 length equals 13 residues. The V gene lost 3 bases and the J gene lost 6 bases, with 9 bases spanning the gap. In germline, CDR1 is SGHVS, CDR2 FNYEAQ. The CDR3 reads CASSLAVSQPQHF. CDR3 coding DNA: TGTGCCAGCAGCTTGGCAGTGAGTCAGCCCCAGCATTTT.

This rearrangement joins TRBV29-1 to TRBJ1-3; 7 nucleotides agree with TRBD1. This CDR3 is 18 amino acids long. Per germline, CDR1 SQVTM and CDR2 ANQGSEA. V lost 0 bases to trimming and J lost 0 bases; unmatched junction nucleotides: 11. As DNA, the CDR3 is TGCAGCGTTGAAGATCGTACAGGGGCCCCGAGCTCTGGAAACACCATATATTTT. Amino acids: CSVEDRTGAPSSGNTIYF.

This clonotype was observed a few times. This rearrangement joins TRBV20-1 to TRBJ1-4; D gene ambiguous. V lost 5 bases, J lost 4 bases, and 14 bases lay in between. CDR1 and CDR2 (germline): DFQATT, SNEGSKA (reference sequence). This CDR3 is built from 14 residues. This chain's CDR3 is CSARFSGSNEKLFF. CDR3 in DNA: TGCAGTGCTCGTTTTTCGGGAAGTAATGAAAAACTGTTTTTT.

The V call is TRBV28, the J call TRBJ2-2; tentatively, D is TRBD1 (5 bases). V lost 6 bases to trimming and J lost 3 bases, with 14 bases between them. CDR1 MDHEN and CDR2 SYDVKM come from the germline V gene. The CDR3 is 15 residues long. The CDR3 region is CASRADRRYTGELFF. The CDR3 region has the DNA TGTGCCAGCAGAGCAGACAGACGTTACACCGGGGAGCTGTTTTTT.

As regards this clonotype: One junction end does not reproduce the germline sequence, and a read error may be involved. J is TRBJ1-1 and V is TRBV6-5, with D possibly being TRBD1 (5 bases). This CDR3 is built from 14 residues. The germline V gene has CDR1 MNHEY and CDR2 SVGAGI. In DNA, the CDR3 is TGTGCCAGCAGGTACAGGTATGGCCTCACTGAAGCATTCTTT. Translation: CASRYRYGLTEAFF.

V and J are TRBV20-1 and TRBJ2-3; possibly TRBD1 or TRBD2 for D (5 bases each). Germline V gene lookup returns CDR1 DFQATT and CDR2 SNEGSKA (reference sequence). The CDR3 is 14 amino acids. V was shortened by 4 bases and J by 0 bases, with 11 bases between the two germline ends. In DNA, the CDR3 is TGCAGTGCTAATCGGGGCCCTAGCACAGATACGCAGTATTTT. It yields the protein CSANRGPSTDTQYF.

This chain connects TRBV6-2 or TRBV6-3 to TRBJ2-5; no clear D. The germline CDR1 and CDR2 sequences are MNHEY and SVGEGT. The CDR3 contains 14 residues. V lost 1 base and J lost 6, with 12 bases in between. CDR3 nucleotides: TGTGCCAGCAGTTACTATCAACTCAGGAAGACCCAGTACTTC. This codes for CASSYYQLRKTQYF.

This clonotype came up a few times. The DNA of the CDR3 is TGTGCCAGCAGCTTAGGTACAAAATACTACGAGCAGTACTTC. Its protein product is CASSLGTKYYEQYF. This chain joins TRBV7-2 and TRBJ2-7; no reliable D call. V shed 1 base and J shed 3 bases, with 10 bases lying between them. Germline assignment: CDR1 SGHTA and CDR2 FQGNSA. The CDR3 length is 14 residues. The variable domain in full, completed from reference TRBV7-2 and TRBJ2-7, reads GAGVSQSPSNKVTEKGKDVELRCDPISGHTALYWYRQSLGQGLEFLIYFQGNSAPDKSGLPSDRFSAERTGGSVSTLTIQRTQQEDSAVYLCASSLGTKYYEQYFGPGTRLTVT.

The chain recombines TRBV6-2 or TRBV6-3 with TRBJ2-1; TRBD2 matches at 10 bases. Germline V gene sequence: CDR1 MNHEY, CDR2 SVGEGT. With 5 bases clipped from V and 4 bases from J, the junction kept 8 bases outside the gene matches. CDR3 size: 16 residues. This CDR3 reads CASSQPGLASYNEQFF. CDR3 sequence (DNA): TGTGCCAGCAGTCAGCCGGGACTAGCGAGTTACAATGAGCAGTTCTTC.

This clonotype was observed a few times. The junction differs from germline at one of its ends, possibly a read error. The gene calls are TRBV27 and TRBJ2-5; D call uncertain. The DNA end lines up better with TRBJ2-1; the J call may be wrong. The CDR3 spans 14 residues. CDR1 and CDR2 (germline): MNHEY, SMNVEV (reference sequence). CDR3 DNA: TGTGCCAGCAGTCCGACTTTCTCCTACAACGAGCAGTTCTTC. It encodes CASSPTFSYNEQFF.

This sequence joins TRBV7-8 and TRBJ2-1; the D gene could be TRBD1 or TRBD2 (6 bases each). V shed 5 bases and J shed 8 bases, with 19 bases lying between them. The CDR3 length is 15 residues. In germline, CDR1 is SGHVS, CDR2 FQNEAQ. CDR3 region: CASSARRGQGYEQFF. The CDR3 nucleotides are TGTGCCAGCAGCGCCCGTCGGGGGCAGGGATATGAGCAGTTCTTC. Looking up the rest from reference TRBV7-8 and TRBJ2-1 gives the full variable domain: GAGVSQSPRYKVAKRGQDVALRCDPISGHVSLFWYQQALGQGPEFLTYFQNEAQLDKSGLPSDRFFAERPEGSVSTLKIQRTQQEDSAVYLCASSARRGQGYEQFFGPGTRLTVL.

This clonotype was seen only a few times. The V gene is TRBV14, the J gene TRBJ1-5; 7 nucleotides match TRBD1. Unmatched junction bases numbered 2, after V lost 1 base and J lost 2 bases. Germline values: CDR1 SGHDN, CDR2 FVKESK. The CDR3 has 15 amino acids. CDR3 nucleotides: TGTGCCAGCAGCCAAGTAACAGGGGGCAATCAGCCCCAGCATTTT. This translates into CASSQVTGGNQPQHF.

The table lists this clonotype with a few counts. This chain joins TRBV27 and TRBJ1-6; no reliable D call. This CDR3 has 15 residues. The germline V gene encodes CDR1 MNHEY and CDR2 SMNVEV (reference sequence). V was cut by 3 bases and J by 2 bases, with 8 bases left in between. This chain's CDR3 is CASSFRPAYNSPLHF. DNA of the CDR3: TGTGCCAGCAGTTTTCGGCCAGCCTATAATTCACCCCTCCACTTT.